A selection of T cell receptor beta chains follows, all from one sample in a study of T cell responses to AZD1222 COVID-19 vaccine. Generated by immunoSEQ multiplex PCR, the TCRdb table keeps only in-frame clones and is missing some. The sample shows some 64,000 clones, 84% of them seen only once. The material was peripheral blood, obtained on day 0 of AZD1222 vaccination. The origin of the receptors is an adult in good health. The CDR3 runs from the conserved cysteine through the conserved F or W. D genes are given only for firm matches. Rows give clone size only sometimes, using once, few, many, or a class for an expanded clone.

>TRBV12-3/TRBV12-4|NA|NA|TRBJ2-1
TGTGCCAGCAGTCTACAGGACGGTGAGCAGTTCTTC
CASSLQDGEQFF
>TRBV30|NA|TRBD2|TRBJ2-5
TGTGCCTGGGATTATAGCGGGGGAAACCAAGAGACCCAGTACTTC
CAWDYSGGNQETQYF
>TRBV27|NA|NA|TRBJ2-7
TGTGCCAGCAGCCAGGGAGTCGAGCAGTACTTC
CASSQGVEQYF
>TRBV4-3|NA|NA|TRBJ2-7
TGCGCCAGCAGCCTAGACCGGTGGCTCGAGCAGTACTTC
CASSLDRWLEQYF
>TRBV7-2|NA|NA|TRBJ1-6
TGTGCCAGCAGCTTAGTGGGACCTCCTAATTCACCCCTCCACTTT
CASSLVGPPNSPLHF
>TRBV4-1|NA|NA|TRBJ1-5
TGCGCCAGCAGCCAAGAGAGGGCAGGGTGGAATAGCAATCAGCCCCAGCATTTT
CASSQERAGWNSNQPQHF
>TRBV5-1|few|TRBD1|TRBJ1-6
TGCGCCAGCAGCAGCGGACGACAGACAGGGGTTAATTCACCCCTCCACTTT
CASSSGRQTGVNSPLHF
>TRBV19|NA|NA|TRBJ2-7
TGTGCCAGTAGGGGCAGCTACGAGCAGTACTTC
CASRGSYEQYF
>TRBV3-1/TRBV3-2|NA|NA|TRBJ2-1
TGTGCCAGCAGCCCCTGGCGACAGGGAGGGTCCTACAATGAGCAGTTCTTC
CASSPWRQGGSYNEQFF
>TRBV5-1|few|NA|TRBJ2-1
TGCGCCAGCAGCTCCCAGGGGGGGGCAGGGAATGAGCAGTTCTTC
CASSSQGGAGNEQFF
>TRBV27|NA|TRBD1|TRBJ1-4
TGTGCCAGCTACAAGACAGGGGGGAATGAAAAACTGTTTTTT
CASYKTGGNEKLFF
>TRBV28|NA|NA|TRBJ1-5
TGTGCCAGCAGTCCGCCGGGGAGCAATCAGCCCCAGCATTTT
CASSPPGSNQPQHF
>TRBV5-1|few|NA|TRBJ2-5
TGCGCCAGCAGCTCCACAGGGTACCAAGAGACCCAGTACTTC
CASSSTGYQETQYF
>TRBV7-2|NA|NA|TRBJ2-5
TGTGCCAACCCGGCACCCGGCCGCCGAGAGACCCAGTACTTC
CANPAPGRRETQYF
>TRBV18|NA|NA|TRBJ1-1
TGTGCCAGCTCACCAGACCGGGACACTGAAGCTTTCTTT
CASSPDRDTEAFF
>TRBV6-2/TRBV6-3|NA|NA|TRBJ1-3
TGTGCCAGCAGTTACGCTGTGAGCTCTGGAAACACCATATATTTT
CASSYAVSSGNTIYF
>TRBV10-2|NA|NA|TRBJ2-3
TGCGCCAGCAGTGAGTCTTCTTTGGAAGATACGCAGTATTTT
CASSESSLEDTQYF
>TRBV28|NA|NA|TRBJ1-6
TGTGCGATAAGCCGTAATAATTCACCCCTCCACTTT
CAISRNNSPLHF
>TRBV7-2|NA|TRBD1|TRBJ2-7
TGTGCCAGCAGCGGACAGGGGTGGGGTGAGCAGTACTTC
CASSGQGWGEQYF
>TRBV24-1|NA|NA|TRBJ2-1
TGTGCCACCAGTGATTTTGTCACGGAAGGGGGCAATGAGCAGTTCTTC
CATSDFVTEGGNEQFF
>TRBV7-2|NA|NA|TRBJ1-2
TGTGCCAGCAGCCCCTCACTCGACGGGAGGAACTATGGCTACACCTTC
CASSPSLDGRNYGYTF
>TRBV7-6|NA|NA|TRBJ2-7
TGTGCCAGCAGCCCAACGTCTCAGGGTACCTACGAGCAGTACTTC
CASSPTSQGTYEQYF
>TRBV5-1|NA|NA|TRBJ2-7
TGCGCCAGCAGCTTGGGAGCCTACGAGCAGTACTTC
CASSLGAYEQYF
>TRBV13|NA|NA|TRBJ2-3
TGTGCCAGCAGCCTGTCCACCGGGACGAGAGATACGCAGTATTTT
CASSLSTGTRDTQYF
>TRBV7-6|NA|NA|TRBJ2-7
TGTGCCAGCAGCTTGGGACCGACGAGCTCCTACGAGCAGTACTTC
CASSLGPTSSYEQYF
>TRBV12-5|NA|NA|TRBJ2-7
TGTGCTAGTGGTTTGGTACAGGGACCCTACGAGCAGTACTTC
CASGLVQGPYEQYF
>TRBV4-1|NA|NA|TRBJ1-5
TGCGCCAGCAGCCCCCAGGGCGAATATAGCAATCAGCCCCAGCATTTT
CASSPQGEYSNQPQHF
>TRBV19|NA|NA|TRBJ1-6
TGTGCCAGTAGCAATAAGTACGGATTTTCACCCCTCCACTTT
CASSNKYGFSPLHF
>TRBV19|NA|NA|TRBJ1-2
TGTGCCAGTAGTCTTGCCAGGTTCTATGGCTACACCTTC
CASSLARFYGYTF
>TRBV7-8|once|NA|TRBJ1-4
TGTGCCAGCAGCTTAGATGGGCTACGAACTAATGAAAAACTGTTTTTT
CASSLDGLRTNEKLFF
>TRBV3-1/TRBV3-2|NA|TRBD1|TRBJ1-2
TGTGCCAGCAGCCAAGATGGGACAGGAAACTATGGCTACACCTTC
CASSQDGTGNYGYTF
>TRBV15|NA|NA|TRBJ2-1
TGTGCCACCGAGCTTCCTAGGGGCGTTACGAACAATGAGCAGTTCTTC
CATELPRGVTNNEQFF
>TRBV7-2|once|NA|TRBJ2-3
TGTGCCAGCAGCTTAAGGCCAACCACAGATACGCAGTATTTT
CASSLRPTTDTQYF